This T cell receptor beta chain came from a study of post-analysis software for immune sequencing data. Unique molecular identifiers had been added to the TCR beta cDNA libraries. TCRdb re-called the PCR reads through MiXCR, storing one row per CDR3 protein. Of hundreds of thousands of distinct CDR3 sequences in the sample, 30% to 40% were seen once. Input material: blood. The TCR comes from a girl aged 2 to 10 with multiple sclerosis.

In nucleotides, the CDR3 is TGCAGTGCTGACGGGACTAGCGGGAGCTACGAGCAGTACTTC. Protein sequence: CSADGTSGSYEQYF. This chain links TRBV20-1 with TRBJ2-7; 14 bases fit TRBD2. From germline, CDR1 is DFQATT and CDR2 SNEGSKA (reference sequence). V gave up 5 bases and J gave up 3 bases; unmatched junction bases: 3. This CDR3 has 14 residues.